The 13 T cell receptor beta chains reported below all come from one sample, sequenced in a study of CD8+CD57+ T cells in acquired aplastic anemia. Genomic DNA constituted the template upon which TCR beta VDJ and CDR3 profiling was performed. TCRdb re-called the reads with MiXCR, one entry per CDR3 protein. The sample shows about 190,000 distinct CDR3 sequences, less than 70% of them seen only once. The specimen was sorted CD4+, CD8+, or CD8+CD57+ T cells (not recorded which) from PBMCs. The receptors come from a human donor in good health, serving as a control.

V usage is TRBV6-6 and J usage is TRBJ2-7, with D possibly being TRBD1 (5 bases). The V gene lost 7 bases and the J gene lost 4 bases, with 11 bases spanning the gap. Germline CDR1 and CDR2: MNHNY and SVGAGI (reference sequence). This CDR3 has 12 residues. CDR3 bases: TGTGCCAGCAATCAGGGCATGTACGAGCAGTACTTC. Amino acids: CASNQGMYEQYF.

Many counts were recorded for this clonotype. V gene TRBV10-2 combines with J gene TRBJ2-5; D ambiguous. Germline V lookup: CDR1 WSHSY, CDR2 SAAADI. This CDR3 is built from 14 residues. Trimming left V 4 bases short and J 0 bases short, with 9 bases between. CDR3 coding DNA: TGCGCCAGCAGTGTCTCAGTTTACCAAGAGACCCAGTACTTC. Protein sequence: CASSVSVYQETQYF.

The CDR3 bases are TGTGCCAGCAGACGGGCACAGGGGTCGCTTTACTATGGCTACACCTTC. Its protein product is CASRRAQGSLYYGYTF. The chain couples TRBV7-2 to TRBJ1-2, with 7 nucleotides matching TRBD1. V lost 6 bases, J lost 3 bases, and 13 bases stayed unmatched. This CDR3 contains 16 residues. Germline V lookup: CDR1 SGHTA, CDR2 FQGNSA.

The rearrangement links TRBV19 to TRBJ2-7; 9 bases map to TRBD2. V lost 2 bases to trimming and J lost 0 bases; unmatched junction nucleotides: 11. This CDR3 spans 18 amino acids. CDR1 LNHDA and CDR2 SQIVND come from the germline V gene (reference sequence). CDR3: CASSIRLAGTISSYEQYF. CDR3 coding DNA: TGTGCCAGTAGTATACGGCTAGCGGGGACGATCAGCTCCTACGAGCAGTACTTC.

The chain has TRBV20-1 and TRBJ2-1; perhaps TRBD2 as D (6 bases). Germline V gene sequence: CDR1 DFQATT, CDR2 SNEGSKA (reference sequence). The CDR3 contains 13 residues. Trimming removed 5 bases at V and 4 bases at J, with 12 bases between. CDR3 residues: CSAPSSAYNEQFF. The CDR3 DNA sequence: TGCAGTGCTCCGTCTAGCGCATACAATGAGCAGTTCTTC.

Ten or more counts support this clonotype. The rearrangement links TRBV6-5 to TRBJ1-2; the match to TRBD1 covers 9 bases. CDR3 length: 15 amino acids. Unmatched junction bases numbered 9, after V lost 2 bases and J lost 8 bases. From germline, CDR1 is MNHEY and CDR2 SVGAGI. The CDR3 nucleotides read TGTGCCAGCAGTTACACGGGACAGGGAGTTCCCGGCTACACCTTC. This codes for CASSYTGQGVPGYTF.

The chain uses TRBV2 and TRBJ2-3; 12 positions agree with TRBD2. J gave up 1 base and V 6 bases, and 5 bases lay outside the gene matches. The CDR3 totals 16 residues. Looked up from germline, CDR1 is SNHLY and CDR2 is FYNNEI. CDR3 protein: CASSARLAGGTDTQYF. CDR3 bases: TGTGCCAGCAGCGCCAGACTAGCGGGGGGCACAGATACGCAGTATTTT. The full variable domain, its missing parts supplied by reference TRBV2 and TRBJ2-3, is EPEVTQTPSHQVTQMGQEVILRCVPISNHLYFYWYRQILGQKVEFLVSFYNNEISEKSEIFDDQFSVERPDGSNFTLKIRSTKLEDSAMYFCASSARLAGGTDTQYFGPGTRLTVL.

The chain is built from TRBV20-1 and TRBJ2-5, with 10 bases aligning to TRBD1. V trimming: 6 bases; J trimming: 3 bases; junction bases outside the gene matches: 7. Germline values: CDR1 DFQATT, CDR2 SNEGSKA (reference sequence). This CDR3 has 14 amino acids. CDR3 in DNA: TGCAGTGCGACCCCCGGGACAGGGGAAGAGACCCAGTACTTC. Its translation is CSATPGTGEETQYF.

Comments on this clonotype: No conserved phenylalanine or tryptophan ends this CDR3, so it is likely a read error. The DNA is left out, because the CDR3 cannot be placed on it with certainty; the CDR3 is given as TCRdb lists it. The rearrangement links TRBV4-3 to TRBJ2-7; TRBD2 reflects the table's D call only, with no check against the DNA. The germline V gene has CDR1 LGHNA and CDR2 YSLEER. The CDR3 numbers 10 amino acids, ends counted. The CDR3 sequence: CASSQEARTS.

This clonotype was recorded many times. The chain carries TRBV7-2 and TRBJ1-2, with D unclear. The germline gives CDR1 SGHTA, CDR2 FQGNSA. The CDR3 sequence is 15 residues long. V was pared by 3 bases and J by 4 bases, with 15 bases between. CDR3 sequence reads: CASSFPGFGSYGYTF. CDR3 nucleotides: TGTGCCAGCAGCTTTCCGGGTTTTGGGAGCTATGGCTACACCTTC.

This clonotype was detected a few times. The chain joins TRBV27 to TRBJ2-3, with 13 bases that match TRBD2. Germline CDR1 and CDR2: MNHEY and SMNVEV (reference sequence). The CDR3 extends over 16 amino acids. Trimming at V came to 7 bases and at J to 5 bases, leaving 9 bases not matched to a gene. In nucleotides, the CDR3 is TGTGCCAGCAAAACGACTAGCGGGGGGTTAGGAGATACGCAGTATTTT. It specifies CASKTTSGGLGDTQYF.

Concerning this clonotype: A much larger clonotype is one base distant, so this may be a read error. The V and J genes are TRBV7-2 and TRBJ1-2, with 10 bases lining up with TRBD1. Germline V lookup: CDR1 SGHTA, CDR2 FQGNSA. With 5 bases clipped from V and 4 bases from J, the junction kept 4 bases outside the gene matches. This CDR3 region has 14 residues. The DNA of the CDR3 is TGTGCCAGCAGCCCGGGACAGGGGATCTATGGCTACACCTTC. Translated, it gives CASSPGQGIYGYTF.

The chain couples TRBV5-1 to TRBJ2-3; 11 bases fit TRBD2. J gave up 3 bases and V 4 bases, and 10 bases lay outside the gene matches. The CDR3 has 17 amino acids. Germline V gene lookup returns CDR1 SGHRS and CDR2 YFSETQ. The CDR3 loop reads CASSPEASGGWTDTQYF. In DNA form, the CDR3 reads TGCGCCAGCAGCCCGGAGGCTAGCGGGGGGTGGACAGATACGCAGTATTTT.